This TCR beta chain appears in the sequencing data of a study of T cells after posttransplantation cyclophosphamide. Cells defined as naive were viable CD3+CD4+ or CD3+CD8+ and CCR7+CD45RA+CD45RO-CD95-CD27+CD28+. This clone was seen a single time. Its specificity is not known. Clones were read by immunoSEQ multiplex PCR, and TCRdb kept only the in-frame ones, dropping some. The table lists 30,000 or so clones, about 89% of them singletons. CDR3 length: 14 amino acids. Germline loops: CDR1 SGDLS, CDR2 YYNGEE. V shed 6 bases and J shed 4 bases, with 16 bases lying between them. Study results and limitations: Recipient CMV seropositivity and CMV reactivation strongly tracked TRB clonality.

The V call is TRBV9, the J call TRBJ1-1; D unclear. What was sequenced was naive CD4+ T cells sorted from PBMCs. This receptor was taken from a woman aged 60-70 years in good health, CMV-negative, and a related stem cell transplant donor. Written as DNA, the CDR3 is TGTGCCAGCAACCGCCGGGGTGTGGGCACTGAAGCTTTCTTT. Its translation: CASNRRGVGTEAFF. Based on the CDR3 plus reference TRBV9 and TRBJ1-1, the full variable domain is DSGVTQTPKHLITATGQRVTLRCSPRSGDLSVYWYQQSLDQGLQFLIQYYNGEERAKGNILERFSAQQFPDLHSELNLSSLELGDSALYFCASNRRGVGTEAFFGQGTRLTVV.